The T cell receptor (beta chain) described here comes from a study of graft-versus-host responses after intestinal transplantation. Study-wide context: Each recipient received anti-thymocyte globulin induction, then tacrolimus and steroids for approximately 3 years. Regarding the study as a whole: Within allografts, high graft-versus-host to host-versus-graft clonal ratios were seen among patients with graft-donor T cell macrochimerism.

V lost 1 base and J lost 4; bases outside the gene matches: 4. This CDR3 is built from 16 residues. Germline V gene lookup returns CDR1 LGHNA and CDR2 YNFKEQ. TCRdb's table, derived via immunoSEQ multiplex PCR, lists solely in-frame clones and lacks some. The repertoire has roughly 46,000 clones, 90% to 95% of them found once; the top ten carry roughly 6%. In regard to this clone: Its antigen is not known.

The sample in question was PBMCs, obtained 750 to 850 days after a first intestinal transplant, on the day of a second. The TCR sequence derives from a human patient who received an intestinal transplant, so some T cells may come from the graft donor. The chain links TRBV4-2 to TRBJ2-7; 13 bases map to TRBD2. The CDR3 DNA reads TGTGCCAGCAGCCAAGGTGGGACTAGCGGGATTTACGAGCAGTACTTC. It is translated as CASSQGGTSGIYEQYF.